The 18 T cell receptor beta chains below come from one sample, sequenced in a study of sequential checkpoint blockade in melanoma. Treatment of the sample: randomized to nivolumab then ipilimumab (arm A) or the reverse (arm B). The data were produced by immunoSEQ multiplex PCR, yet TCRdb's version contains in-frame clones alone and is incomplete. The sample lists under 15,000 clones; about 80% were seen once. The sample here was CD8+ T cells sorted from blood (inferred from file names), taken from a patient given nivolumab and ipilimumab in sequence. These receptors all stem from a human donor with melanoma.

The rearrangement uses TRBV7-9 and TRBJ1-2; D gene unclear. This CDR3 comprises 15 residues. V lost 5 bases and J 2 bases, leaving 15 bases between the germline ends. The germline gives CDR1 SEHNR, CDR2 FQNEAQ (reference sequence). CDR3 DNA sequence: TGTGCCAGCAGCGCCGGCCGGGGAGGGAACTATGGCTACACCTTC. Its protein product is CASSAGRGGNYGYTF.

J is TRBJ2-2 and V is TRBV29-1; the D gene is possibly TRBD2 (6 bases). CDR3 length equals 17 residues. Trimming removed 4 bases from V and 3 bases from J, with 21 bases in between. Per the germline V gene, CDR1 is SQVTM and CDR2 is ANQGSEA. CDR3 protein: CSVVPLTSLQHTGELFF. Written as DNA, the CDR3 is TGCAGCGTTGTTCCCCTGACTAGTCTTCAGCACACCGGGGAGCTGTTTTTT.

This chain connects TRBV5-6 to TRBJ1-2, with D possibly being TRBD1 (5 bases). V was shortened by 4 bases and J by 4 bases, with 11 bases between the two germline ends. Looked up from germline, CDR1 is SGHDT and CDR2 is YYEEEE. The CDR3 is made up of 13 amino acids. CDR3 nucleotide sequence: TGTGCCAGCAGCGTTTACAGGTTCTATGGCTACACCTTC. Translation: CASSVYRFYGYTF. Drawing the rest from reference TRBV5-6 and TRBJ1-2, the complete variable domain is DAGVTQSPTHLIKTRGQQVTLRCSPKSGHDTVSWYQQALGQGPQFIFQYYEEEERQRGNFPDRFSGHQFPNYSSELNVNALLLGDSALYLCASSVYRFYGYTFGSGTRLTVV.

This sequence joins TRBV25-1 and TRBJ1-4; TRBD1 agrees at 9 bases. The CDR3 is 15 amino acids. V was pared by 6 bases and J by 4 bases, with 6 bases of the junction left unmatched. The germline V gene has CDR1 MGHDK and CDR2 SYGVNS. The CDR3 DNA sequence: TGTGCCAGCAGCTCCTACAGGGGGCATAATGAAAAACTGTTTTTT. Protein: CASSSYRGHNEKLFF.

The genes are TRBV7-2 and TRBJ2-1; D possibly corresponds to TRBD1 (5 bases). V gave up 6 bases and J gave up 3 bases, with 12 bases separating them. The CDR3 sequence is 14 residues long. CDR1 SGHTA and CDR2 FQGNSA come from the germline V gene. CDR3 amino acids: CASRGPFHYNEQFF. CDR3 bases: TGTGCCAGCAGGGGGCCGTTCCACTACAATGAGCAGTTCTTC.

The rearrangement uses TRBV28 and TRBJ1-4, with D hard to call. This CDR3 comprises 18 residues. V lost 1 base to trimming and J lost 5 bases, with 20 bases between them. Germline V gene sequence: CDR1 MDHEN, CDR2 SYDVKM. CDR3 region: CASSLYHDMSTINEKLFF. The CDR3 DNA reads as TGTGCCAGCAGTTTATACCACGATATGTCTACCATAAATGAAAAACTGTTTTTT.

This chain joins TRBV4-2 and TRBJ1-6; 9 bases line up with TRBD1. J lost 10 bases, V lost 0 bases, and 7 bases had no gene match. Germline assignment: CDR1 LGHNA and CDR2 YNFKEQ. The CDR3 covers 16 residues. The CDR3 loop reads CASSQDEGQGGSPLHF. CDR3 DNA: TGTGCCAGCAGCCAAGATGAGGGACAGGGAGGCTCACCCCTCCACTTT.

This clone came up once. This chain links TRBV9 with TRBJ2-3, with 14 bases that match TRBD2. The germline gives CDR1 SGDLS, CDR2 YYNGEE. Unmatched junction bases numbered 13, after V lost 1 base and J lost 6 bases. The CDR3 is 19 amino acids. CDR3 residues: CASSVLFGGTSGSTDTQYF. The CDR3 bases are TGTGCCAGCAGCGTACTGTTTGGGGGGACTAGCGGGAGTACGGATACGCAGTATTTT.

The CDR3 DNA is TGTGCCAGTAGTGAAGGGGTAGCGGGAGAGAACTACAATGAGCAGTTCTTC. Translated, it gives CASSEGVAGENYNEQFF. The V and J genes are TRBV19 and TRBJ2-1, with 9 bases fitting TRBD2. CDR1 is LNHDA and CDR2 is SQIVND in the germline V gene (reference sequence). The CDR3 runs 17 residues. V dropped 5 bases and J dropped 3; count of bases not matched to a gene: 11. The full variable domain, in which reference TRBV19 and TRBJ2-1 provide the parts outside the CDR3, is DGGITQSPKYLFRKEGQNVTLSCEQNLNHDAMYWYRQDPGQGLRLIYYSQIVNDFQKGDIAEGYSVSREKKESFPLTVTSAQKNPTAFYLCASSEGVAGENYNEQFFGPGTRLTVL.

The rearrangement joins TRBV4-3 to TRBJ1-3; weak D call: TRBD1 (5 bases). Deletions cut 3 bases from V and 0 bases from J, with 15 bases between. This CDR3 comprises 17 residues. From germline, CDR1 is LGHNA and CDR2 YSLEER. The CDR3 DNA follows: TGCGCCAGCAGCCACAGGACATCAGGGATCTCTGGAAACACCATATATTTT. Translating it yields CASSHRTSGISGNTIYF.

J is TRBJ2-7 and V is TRBV19; the D is unclear. Germline V lookup: CDR1 LNHDA, CDR2 SQIVND (reference sequence). The CDR3 is 13 residues long. V lost 2 bases to trimming and J lost 2 bases, with 7 bases between them. In nucleotides, the CDR3 is TGTGCCAGTAGTATATCCCCCACCTACGAGCAGTACTTC. Translation gives CASSISPTYEQYF.

The chain uses TRBV30 and TRBJ1-6; D unclear. V was shortened by 8 bases and J by 5 bases, with 13 bases between the two germline ends. The CDR3 is made up of 13 amino acids. Per germline, CDR1 GTSNPN and CDR2 SVGIG (reference sequence). The CDR3 region is CAISDGNNSPLHF. The DNA of the CDR3 is TGTGCCATCTCGGACGGGAATAATTCACCCCTCCACTTT.

This clone qualifies as medium-sized. This chain joins TRBV9 and TRBJ2-1, with TRBD2 as a possible D gene (6 bases). This CDR3 region has 15 residues. V lost 4 bases, J lost 3 bases, and 14 bases lay in between. From germline, CDR1 is SGDLS and CDR2 YYNGEE. This CDR3 reads CASSLSGGFYNEQFF. Written as DNA, the CDR3 is TGTGCCAGCAGCCTTAGCGGAGGATTCTACAATGAGCAGTTCTTC.

The V gene is TRBV11-3, the J gene TRBJ2-2, with D maybe TRBD1 (6 bases). There are 14 residues in the CDR3. The germline gives CDR1 SGHNT, CDR2 YENEEA. Trimming stripped 5 bases from V and 7 bases from J, with 14 bases between. The CDR3 DNA reads TGTGCCAGCAGCCAACAGGGTCTGGACGGGGAGCTGTTTTTT. Translating it yields CASSQQGLDGELFF.

In nucleotides, the CDR3 is TGTGCCAGCAGCGCAGGGACAGGGGGCGGCACTGAAGCTTTCTTT. It specifies CASSAGTGGGTEAFF. The chain has TRBV9 and TRBJ1-1; 12 bases are shared with TRBD1. The V segment lost 3 bases and the J segment 4 bases; nucleotides outside the gene matches: 4. CDR1 is SGDLS and CDR2 is YYNGEE in the germline V gene. This CDR3 is built from 15 residues.

The chain has TRBV4-3 and TRBJ1-4, with no clear D. CDR1 is LGHNA, CDR2 YSLEER, per germline. V lost 0 bases, J lost 7 bases, and 15 bases lay in between. CDR3 size: 16 residues. The CDR3 loop reads CASSQDPGGLGEKLFF. The CDR3 DNA reads as TGCGCCAGCAGCCAAGACCCAGGAGGGCTAGGTGAAAAACTGTTTTTT.

The chain uses TRBV29-1 and TRBJ2-7; D not resolved. The CDR3 consists of 12 residues. With 1 base removed from V and 6 bases from J, the gap between germline ends came to 10 bases. Germline loops: CDR1 SQVTM, CDR2 ANQGSEA. The CDR3 region has the DNA TGCAGCGTTGAAGTGAACAGCCCCGAGCAGTACTTC. Protein product: CSVEVNSPEQYF.

This clone was seen once. V usage is TRBV19 and J usage is TRBJ2-2, with TRBD1 matching over 8 bases. CDR1 is LNHDA, CDR2 SQIVND, per germline (reference sequence). Trimming at V came to 11 bases and at J to 2 bases, leaving 4 bases not matched to a gene. This CDR3 spans 13 amino acids. The chain's CDR3 is CAATGENTGELFF. Written as DNA, the CDR3 is TGTGCCGCGACAGGGGAAAACACCGGGGAGCTGTTTTTT.